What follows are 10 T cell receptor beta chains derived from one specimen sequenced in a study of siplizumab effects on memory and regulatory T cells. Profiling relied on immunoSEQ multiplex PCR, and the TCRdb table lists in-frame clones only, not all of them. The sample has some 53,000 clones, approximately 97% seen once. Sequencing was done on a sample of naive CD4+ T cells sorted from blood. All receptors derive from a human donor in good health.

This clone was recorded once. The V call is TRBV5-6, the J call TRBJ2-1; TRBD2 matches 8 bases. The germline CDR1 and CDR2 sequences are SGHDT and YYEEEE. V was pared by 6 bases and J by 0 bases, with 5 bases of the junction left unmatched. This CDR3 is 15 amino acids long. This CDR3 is CASTWAGGSYNEQFF. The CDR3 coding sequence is TGTGCCAGCACCTGGGCGGGAGGCTCCTACAATGAGCAGTTCTTC.

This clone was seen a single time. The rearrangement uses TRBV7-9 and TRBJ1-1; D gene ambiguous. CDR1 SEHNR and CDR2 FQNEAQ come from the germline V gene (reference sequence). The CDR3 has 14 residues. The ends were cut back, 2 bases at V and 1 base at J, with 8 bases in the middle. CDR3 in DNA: TGTGCCAGCAGCTTAAGTCAAACGAACACTGAAGCTTTCTTT. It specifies CASSLSQTNTEAFF. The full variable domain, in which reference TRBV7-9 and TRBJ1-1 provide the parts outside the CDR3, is DTGVSQNPRHKITKRGQNVTFRCDPISEHNRLYWYRQTLGQGPEFLTYFQNEAQLEKSRLLSDRFSAERPKGSFSTLEIQRTEQGDSAMYLCASSLSQTNTEAFFGQGTRLTVV.

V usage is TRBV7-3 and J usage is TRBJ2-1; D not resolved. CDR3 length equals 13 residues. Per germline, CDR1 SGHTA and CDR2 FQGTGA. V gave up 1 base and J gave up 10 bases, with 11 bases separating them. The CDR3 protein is CASSLSTSWEQFF. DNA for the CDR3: TGTGCCAGCAGCTTAAGCACGTCCTGGGAGCAGTTCTTC.

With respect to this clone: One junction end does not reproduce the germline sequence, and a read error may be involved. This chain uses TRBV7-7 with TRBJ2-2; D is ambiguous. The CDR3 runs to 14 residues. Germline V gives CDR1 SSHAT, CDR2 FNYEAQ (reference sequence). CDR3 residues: CASSAAQVTGELFF. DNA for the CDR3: TGTGCTAGCAGCGCCGCGCAGGTCACCGGGGAGCTGTTTTTT.

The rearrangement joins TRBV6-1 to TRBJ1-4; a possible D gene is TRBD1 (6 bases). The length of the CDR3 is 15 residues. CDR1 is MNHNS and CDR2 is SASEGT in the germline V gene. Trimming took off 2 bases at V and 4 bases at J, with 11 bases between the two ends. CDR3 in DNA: TGTGCCAGCAGTGAACGAGGGGGGTATAATGAAAAACTGTTTTTT. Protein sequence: CASSERGGYNEKLFF.

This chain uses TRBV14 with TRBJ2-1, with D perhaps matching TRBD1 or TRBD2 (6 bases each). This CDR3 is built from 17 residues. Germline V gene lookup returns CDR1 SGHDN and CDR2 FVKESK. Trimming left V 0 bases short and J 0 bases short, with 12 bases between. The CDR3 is CASSQDGGGSSYNEQFF. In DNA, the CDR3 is TGTGCCAGCAGCCAAGATGGAGGGGGAAGCTCCTACAATGAGCAGTTCTTC. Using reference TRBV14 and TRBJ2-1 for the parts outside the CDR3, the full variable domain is EAGVTQFPSHSVIEKGQTVTLRCDPISGHDNLYWYRRVMGKEIKFLLHFVKESKQDESGMPNNRFLAERTGGTYSTLKVQPAELEDSGVYFCASSQDGGGSSYNEQFFGPGTRLTVL.

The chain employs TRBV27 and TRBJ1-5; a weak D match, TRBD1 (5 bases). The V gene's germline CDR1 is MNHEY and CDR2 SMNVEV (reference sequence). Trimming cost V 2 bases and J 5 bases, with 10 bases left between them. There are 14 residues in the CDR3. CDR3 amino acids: CASSLQGWDQPQHF. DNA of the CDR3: TGTGCCAGCAGTTTACAGGGTTGGGATCAGCCCCAGCATTTT.

The CDR3 sequence: CASSPPPGETQYF. The DNA for the CDR3 is TGTGCCAGCTCACCACCTCCCGGAGAGACCCAGTACTTC. V gene TRBV18 combines with J gene TRBJ2-5; D remains unclear. Trimming shortened V by 0 bases and J by 4 bases, and 6 bases separated the two germline ends. The germline CDR1 and CDR2 sequences are KGHSH and LQKENI. The CDR3 consists of 13 residues. The whole variable domain, remainder taken from reference TRBV18 and TRBJ2-5, is NAGVMQNPRHLVRRRGQEARLRCSPMKGHSHVYWYRQLPEEGLKFMVYLQKENIIDESGMPKERFSAEFPKEGPSILRIQQVVRGDSAAYFCASSPPPGETQYFGPGTRLLVL.

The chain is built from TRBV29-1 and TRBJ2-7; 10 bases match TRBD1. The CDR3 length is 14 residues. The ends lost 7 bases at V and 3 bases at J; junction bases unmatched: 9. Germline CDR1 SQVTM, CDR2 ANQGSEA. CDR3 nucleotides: TGCAGCGCTGTCCGGGACAGGGGTTACTACGAGCAGTACTTC. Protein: CSAVRDRGYYEQYF.

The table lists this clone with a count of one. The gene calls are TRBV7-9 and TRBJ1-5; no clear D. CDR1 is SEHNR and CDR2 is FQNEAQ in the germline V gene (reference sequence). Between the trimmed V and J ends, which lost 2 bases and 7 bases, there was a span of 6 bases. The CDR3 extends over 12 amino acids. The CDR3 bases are TGTGCCAGCAGCTTACCACAGCAGCCCCAGCATTTT. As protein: CASSLPQQPQHF.